Presented here are 27 T cell receptor beta chains from one specimen sequenced in a study of PD-1 blockade in classical Hodgkin lymphoma. Clones were read by immunoSEQ multiplex PCR, and TCRdb kept only the in-frame ones, dropping some. This sample has about 21,000 clones, with about 70% found just once. Regarding time point: cycle 4 day 1 (C4D1), after more than five weeks of nivolumab. Every patient had relapsed following autologous stem cell transplantation, and cohorts differed in brentuximab vedotin exposure. The input for sequencing was peripheral blood mononuclear cells (PBMCs), taken before the fourth cycle of nivolumab. Receptors were obtained from a human donor with classical Hodgkin lymphoma.

The rearrangement links TRBV23-1 to TRBJ2-7; D uncertain. TRBV23-1 is sorted into the ORF group, with uncertain function. V lost 6 bases to trimming and J lost 0 bases, with 18 bases between them. The CDR3 loop spans 16 amino acids. CDR3 sequence: CASSQDWPGSSYEQYF. The CDR3 region has the DNA TGCGCCAGCAGCCAAGATTGGCCCGGTAGCTCCTACGAGCAGTACTTC.

This chain joins TRBV6-5 and TRBJ2-1, with D possibly matching TRBD1 (6 bases). Trimming removed 5 bases at V and 8 bases at J, with 16 bases between. Germline V CDR1 and CDR2: MNHEY, SVGAGI. There are 14 residues in the CDR3. CDR3 amino acids: CASSDMNRVHEQFF. The CDR3, as DNA: TGTGCCAGCAGTGACATGAACAGGGTCCATGAGCAGTTCTTC.

For the CDR3, the DNA is TGTGCCAGCAGCTTAGCGGCTTCATGGGACACCGGGGAGCTGTTTTTT. This encodes CASSLAASWDTGELFF. The chain links TRBV13 to TRBJ2-2; D call uncertain. Deletions cut 1 base from V and 3 bases from J, with 12 bases between. Germline V gene lookup returns CDR1 PRHDT and CDR2 FYEKMQ (reference sequence). This CDR3 has 16 residues.

This sequence joins TRBV19 and TRBJ2-1; no firm D call. In germline, CDR1 is LNHDA, CDR2 SQIVND (reference sequence). The CDR3 sequence is 14 residues long. The ends were cut back, 5 bases at V and 3 bases at J, with 11 bases in the middle. DNA for the CDR3: TGTGCCAGTAGTTTCATGGGGAACTACAATGAGCAGTTCTTC. Protein product: CASSFMGNYNEQFF.

V is TRBV9 and J is TRBJ2-1; 8 bases map to TRBD2. The CDR3 is 15 amino acids. Per the germline V gene, CDR1 is SGDLS and CDR2 is YYNGEE. Trimming removed 3 bases from V and 0 bases from J; junction bases left unmatched: 2. CDR3 DNA: TGTGCCAGCAGCGCCAGCGGGAGCTCCTACAATGAGCAGTTCTTC. Translated, it gives CASSASGSSYNEQFF.

This rearrangement joins TRBV7-8 to TRBJ1-1; D gene uncertain. The CDR3 has 15 amino acids. Trimming shortened V by 1 base and J by 6 bases, and 15 bases separated the two germline ends. The V gene's germline CDR1 is SGHVS and CDR2 FQNEAQ. CDR3 in DNA: TGTGCCAGCAGCTTAGGGCGTGGGGTAGGCGCTGAAGCTTTCTTT. It encodes CASSLGRGVGAEAFF. Full variable domain (rest looked up from reference TRBV7-8 and TRBJ1-1): GAGVSQSPRYKVAKRGQDVALRCDPISGHVSLFWYQQALGQGPEFLTYFQNEAQLDKSGLPSDRFFAERPEGSVSTLKIQRTQQEDSAVYLCASSLGRGVGAEAFFGQGTRLTVV.

Only a few counts were recorded for this clone. V gene TRBV10-3 combines with J gene TRBJ1-1; D call uncertain. Trimming shortened V by 0 bases and J by 1 base, and 6 bases separated the two germline ends. This CDR3 has 14 residues. Per the germline V gene, CDR1 is ENHRY and CDR2 is SYGVKD. The CDR3 bases are TGTGCCATCAGTGAGTCAGGCGGGAACACTGAAGCTTTCTTT. This encodes CAISESGGNTEAFF.

This clone appeared a few times. CDR3 DNA: TGCAGCGTGCCGGGACAGGGAAACAATGAGCAGTTCTTC. It is translated as CSVPGQGNNEQFF. The V gene is TRBV29-1, the J gene TRBJ2-1; 9 bases match TRBD1. The CDR3 is 13 amino acids. CDR1 is SQVTM and CDR2 is ANQGSEA in the germline V gene. The junction had 5 bases not matched to a gene; V was cut back by 6 bases and J by 5 bases.

This clone appeared a few times. The chain has TRBV10-3 and TRBJ2-3; maybe TRBD1 (5 bases). In germline, CDR1 is ENHRY, CDR2 SYGVKD. V lost 7 bases and J 0 bases, leaving 8 bases between the germline ends. The CDR3 sequence is 13 residues long. CDR3: CAITQGSTDTQYF. The CDR3 region has the DNA TGTGCCATCACGCAGGGCAGCACAGATACGCAGTATTTT.

This clone appeared a few times. This chain links TRBV5-1 with TRBJ2-7; D is unresolved. The V end lost 0 bases, the J end lost 5 bases, and 12 bases lay between the germline ends. Germline CDR1 reads SGHRS; CDR2 reads YFSETQ. The CDR3 covers 14 residues. The CDR3 region is CASSLASPLDEQYF. The CDR3 coding sequence is TGCGCCAGCAGCTTGGCCTCACCACTGGACGAGCAGTACTTC.

The gene calls are TRBV5-1 and TRBJ2-6; D is unclear. CDR3 size: 17 residues. The germline CDR1 and CDR2 sequences are SGHRS and YFSETQ. The V end lost 4 bases, the J end lost 0 bases, and 14 bases lay between the germline ends. CDR3 sequence (DNA): TGCGCCAGCAGCGCTGGATTTCATTCCTCTGGGGCCAACGTCCTGACTTTC. Encoded protein: CASSAGFHSSGANVLTF.

The V and J genes are TRBV5-1 and TRBJ2-3; possible D gene TRBD1, 6 bases. Germline assignment: CDR1 SGHRS and CDR2 YFSETQ. V lost 1 base and J 5 bases, leaving 17 bases between the germline ends. This CDR3 is 16 amino acids long. The CDR3 DNA sequence: TGCGCCAGCAGCTTGCGAGGGGGAGAAGCCGGAGATACGCAGTATTTT. The encoded protein is CASSLRGGEAGDTQYF.

The gene calls are TRBV6-1 and TRBJ2-2; D is perhaps TRBD1 (6 bases). The germline V gene has CDR1 MNHNS and CDR2 SASEGT. Between the trimmed V and J ends, which lost 1 base and 5 bases, there was a span of 11 bases. This CDR3 contains 15 residues. The CDR3 nucleotides are TGTGCCAGCAGTGAAGGCACAGGGAAAACCGGGGAGCTGTTTTTT. Protein: CASSEGTGKTGELFF.

The chain has TRBV4-1 and TRBJ2-3; 8 bases align to TRBD1. Germline CDR1 is MGHRA and CDR2 is YSYEKL. The CDR3 is made up of 18 amino acids. Losses at the gene ends were 3 bases for V and 3 bases for J; bases not matched to a gene: 14. The CDR3 DNA reads TGCGCCAGCAGCCACGACAGGGGCGGTCGGGGCCTGACAGATACGCAGTATTTT. Its protein product is CASSHDRGGRGLTDTQYF.

The chain couples TRBV7-8 to TRBJ1-1; 9 bases are shared with TRBD1. In germline, CDR1 is SGHVS, CDR2 FQNEAQ. This CDR3 contains 16 residues. V trimming: 4 bases; J trimming: 0 bases; junction bases outside the gene matches: 6. This CDR3 is CASSWGQGGLNTEAFF. CDR3 in DNA: TGTGCCAGCAGCTGGGGACAGGGAGGACTGAACACTGAAGCTTTCTTT.

This clone was seen a few times. The gene calls are TRBV5-5 and TRBJ2-7; 9 bases fit TRBD2. V dropped 6 bases and J dropped 2; count of bases not matched to a gene: 21. The CDR3 runs 19 residues. Germline CDR1 SGHKS, CDR2 YYEKEE (reference sequence). The CDR3: CASNPAGSTSGSNPYEQYF. The DNA for the CDR3 is TGTGCCAGCAACCCCGCGGGGAGTACTAGCGGGTCAAACCCCTACGAGCAGTACTTC.

The chain couples TRBV25-1 to TRBJ1-4, with TRBD1 matching 8 bases. V shed 6 bases, J shed 10 bases, and the junction held 16 bases outside the gene matches. CDR1 MGHDK and CDR2 SYGVNS come from the germline V gene. The CDR3 is made up of 16 amino acids. In nucleotides, the CDR3 is TGTGCCAGCAGGGTGACAGGGGCCGGGGGAGTCAGAAAACTGTTTTTT. Its protein is CASRVTGAGGVRKLFF.

Comments on this clone: A read error may produce the germline difference seen at one junction end. The V call is TRBV20-1, the J call TRBJ1-1; no clear D. The CDR3 has 11 amino acids. CDR1 DFQATT and CDR2 SNEGSKA come from the germline V gene (reference sequence). The CDR3 loop is CSARAGTEAFF. In DNA, the CDR3 is TGCAGTGCCAGAGCGGGCACTGAAGCTTTCTTT.

This sequence joins TRBV28 and TRBJ1-4; D ambiguous. The CDR3 is 12 residues long. V was clipped by 5 bases and J by 14 bases, with 15 bases between them. The germline gives CDR1 MDHEN, CDR2 SYDVKM. DNA of the CDR3: TGTGCCAGCAGTCACGGGATGGGTGGGCTGTTTTTT. It yields the protein CASSHGMGGLFF.

The chain employs TRBV11-3 and TRBJ2-2, with 9 bases matching TRBD1. The CDR3 is 15 residues long. The J segment lost 5 bases and the V segment lost 5 bases, leaving 6 bases of the junction unmatched. Germline CDR1 is SGHNT and CDR2 is YENEEA. The DNA for the CDR3 is TGTGCCAGCAGCCTACAGGGGGCAATTACCGGGGAGCTGTTTTTT. This codes for CASSLQGAITGELFF.

The chain recombines TRBV5-6 with TRBJ2-7; 9 nucleotides line up with TRBD2. Germline lookup yields CDR1 SGHDT and CDR2 YYEEEE. V shed 4 bases, J shed 4 bases, and the junction held 9 bases outside the gene matches. This CDR3 contains 15 residues. The CDR3 protein is CASSRTSGLLYEQYF. In DNA, the CDR3 is TGTGCCAGCAGCCGCACTAGCGGGTTGTTATACGAGCAGTACTTC.

The chain recombines TRBV11-2 with TRBJ1-2; D possibly corresponds to TRBD1 (6 bases). The CDR3 totals 14 residues. The germline V gene has CDR1 SGHAT and CDR2 FQNNGV. The V end lost 1 base, the J end lost 7 bases, and 13 bases lay between the germline ends. This CDR3 reads CASSLGQGRPGYTF. CDR3 nucleotide sequence: TGTGCCAGCAGCTTAGGCCAGGGGCGCCCTGGCTACACCTTC.

The rearrangement links TRBV2 to TRBJ1-6, with no clear D. Germline V gene sequence: CDR1 SNHLY, CDR2 FYNNEI. The V and J ends lost 0 bases and 0 bases respectively, with 9 bases between them. The CDR3 is made up of 17 amino acids. CDR3 loop: CASSEASGSSYNSPLHF. CDR3 coding DNA: TGTGCCAGCAGTGAAGCCTCAGGAAGCTCCTATAATTCACCCCTCCACTTT. Supplemented by reference TRBV2 and TRBJ1-6, the full variable domain reads EPEVTQTPSHQVTQMGQEVILRCVPISNHLYFYWYRQILGQKVEFLVSFYNNEISEKSEIFDDQFSVERPDGSNFTLKIRSTKLEDSAMYFCASSEASGSSYNSPLHFGNGTRLTVT.

V and J are TRBV28 and TRBJ2-1, with a weak D call TRBD2 (6 bases). Germline V gene lookup returns CDR1 MDHEN and CDR2 SYDVKM. Trimming stripped 5 bases from V and 6 bases from J, with 23 bases between. This CDR3 has 17 amino acids. CDR3 loop: CASSQVAGRDYVNEQFF. For the CDR3, the DNA is TGTGCCAGCAGTCAGGTGGCTGGGCGGGATTATGTCAATGAGCAGTTCTTC.

V is TRBV18 and J is TRBJ2-3; D is ambiguous. The V gene's germline CDR1 is KGHSH and CDR2 LQKENI. This CDR3 has 13 residues. V lost 2 bases to trimming and J lost 4 bases, with 7 bases between them. The CDR3 here is CASSPNSADTQYF. CDR3 DNA sequence: TGTGCCAGCTCACCAAATTCAGCAGATACGCAGTATTTT.

The chain is built from TRBV7-9 and TRBJ2-3, with no clear D. The V and J ends lost 7 bases and 6 bases respectively, with 11 bases between them. Germline values: CDR1 SEHNR, CDR2 FQNEAQ (reference sequence). CDR3 length: 12 amino acids. The chain's CDR3 is CASIDLPDTQYF. Here the CDR3 DNA reads TGTGCCAGCATCGACCTCCCGGATACGCAGTATTTT.

The chain links TRBV27 to TRBJ2-5; perhaps TRBD1 as D (6 bases). CDR3 length: 17 residues. The germline V gene encodes CDR1 MNHEY and CDR2 SMNVEV (reference sequence). V shed 5 bases and J shed 5 bases, with 24 bases lying between them. The CDR3 DNA sequence: TGTGCCAGCAGTCCGATAGTGGGCAGGGGCATTTTGGAGACCCAGTACTTC. Translation gives CASSPIVGRGILETQYF.